This T cell receptor beta chain was captured in a study of cytomegalovirus exposure and HLA in healthy donors. The study's findings and limits: There were some 150 TCR beta chains listed as cytomegalovirus-associated.

Produced via immunoSEQ multiplex PCR; TCRdb's table is partial and in-frame only. The repertoire consists of approximately 160,000 clones, with approximately 87% occurring once and the leading ten covering 4.5% to 7%. As regards this clone: Its antigen is not identified.

Specimen: PBMCs. The TCR was taken from a woman in her 30s in good health and CMV-seronegative.

CDR3 nucleotide sequence: TGTGCCACCAGCAGAGTACGATTGGGGACAGTAAGCAATCAGCCCCAGCATTTT. Residues: CATSRVRLGTVSNQPQHF. V gene TRBV15 combines with J gene TRBJ1-5, with TRBD1 matching 7 bases. Germline values: CDR1 LNHNV, CDR2 YYDKDF (reference sequence). This CDR3 is 18 amino acids long. The V segment lost 1 base and the J segment 1 base; nucleotides outside the gene matches: 10.